This TCR beta chain stems from a study of PD-1 blockade in mismatch repair-deficient tumors. Germline CDR1 and CDR2: SNHLY and FYNNEI. The CDR3 sequence is 12 residues long. Trimming removed 8 bases from V and 6 bases from J, with 11 bases in between. Method: immunoSEQ multiplex PCR; TCRdb's copy keeps in-frame clones and lacks some. The top ten clones hold about 1.1% of a sample with 30,000 to 45,000 clones, approximately 80% of them seen once. Sequenced here: PBMCs, sampled 38 to 40 weeks after starting pembrolizumab. This sequence joins TRBV2 and TRBJ2-1, with D tentatively TRBD2 (6 bases). This receptor was identified in an adult with mismatch repair-deficient cancer. Here the CDR3 reads CASFSSGNEQFF. The CDR3 region has the DNA TGTGCCAGCTTTAGTAGCGGCAATGAGCAGTTCTTC.